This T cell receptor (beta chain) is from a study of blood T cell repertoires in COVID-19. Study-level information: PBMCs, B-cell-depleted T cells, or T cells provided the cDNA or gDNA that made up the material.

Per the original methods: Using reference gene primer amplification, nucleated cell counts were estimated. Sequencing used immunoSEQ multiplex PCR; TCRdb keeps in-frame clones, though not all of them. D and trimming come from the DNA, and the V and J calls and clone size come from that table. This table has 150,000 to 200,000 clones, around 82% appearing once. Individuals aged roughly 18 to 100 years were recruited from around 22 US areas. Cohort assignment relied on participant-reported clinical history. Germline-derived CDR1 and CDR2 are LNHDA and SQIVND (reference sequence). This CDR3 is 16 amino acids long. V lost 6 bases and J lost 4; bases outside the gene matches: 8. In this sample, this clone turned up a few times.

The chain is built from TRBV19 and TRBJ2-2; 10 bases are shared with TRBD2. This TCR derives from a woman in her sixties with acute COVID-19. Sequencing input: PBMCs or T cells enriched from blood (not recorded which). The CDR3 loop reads CASRTLAGAVTGELFF. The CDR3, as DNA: TGTGCCAGTAGAACTCTAGCGGGAGCGGTCACCGGGGAGCTGTTTTTT.